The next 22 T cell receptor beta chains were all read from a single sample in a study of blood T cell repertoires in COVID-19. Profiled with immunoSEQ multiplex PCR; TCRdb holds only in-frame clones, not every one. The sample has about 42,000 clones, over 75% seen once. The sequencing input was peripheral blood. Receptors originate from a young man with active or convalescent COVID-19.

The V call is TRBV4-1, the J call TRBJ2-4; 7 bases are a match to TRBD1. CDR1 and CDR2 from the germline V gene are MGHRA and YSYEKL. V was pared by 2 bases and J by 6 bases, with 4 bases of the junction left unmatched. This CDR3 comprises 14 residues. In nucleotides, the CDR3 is TGCGCCAGCAGCCAACAGGGGGAGTTAAACATTCAGTACTTC. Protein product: CASSQQGELNIQYF.

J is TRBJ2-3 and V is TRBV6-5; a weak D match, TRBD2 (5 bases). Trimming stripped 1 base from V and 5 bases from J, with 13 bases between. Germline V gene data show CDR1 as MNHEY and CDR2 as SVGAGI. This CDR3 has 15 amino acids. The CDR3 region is CASSYYPRAGDTQYF. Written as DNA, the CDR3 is TGTGCCAGCAGTTACTACCCGAGGGCGGGAGATACGCAGTATTTT.

The CDR3 region is CASSIDLVGRRGGYTF. The CDR3, as DNA: TGTGCCAGTAGTATAGATTTGGTCGGCCGTAGGGGTGGCTACACCTTC. The genes are TRBV19 and TRBJ1-2; TRBD1 might be the D (5 bases). The CDR3 runs 16 residues. Germline CDR1 LNHDA, CDR2 SQIVND (reference sequence). V was trimmed by 0 bases and J by 7 bases, leaving 18 bases between them.

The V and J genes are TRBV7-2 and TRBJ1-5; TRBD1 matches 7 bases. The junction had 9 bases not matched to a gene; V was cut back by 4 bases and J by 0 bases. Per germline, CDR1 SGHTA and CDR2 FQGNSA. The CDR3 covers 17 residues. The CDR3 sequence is CASSSSGGTYSNQPQHF. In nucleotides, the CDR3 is TGTGCCAGCAGCTCCTCAGGGGGGACTTATAGCAATCAGCCCCAGCATTTT.

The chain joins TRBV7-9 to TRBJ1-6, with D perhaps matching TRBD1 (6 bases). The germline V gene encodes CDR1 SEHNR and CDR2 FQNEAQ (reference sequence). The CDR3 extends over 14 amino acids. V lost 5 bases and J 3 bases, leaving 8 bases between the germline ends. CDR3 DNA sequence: TGTGCCAGCAGCCCGGACAGCTATAATTCACCCCTCCACTTT. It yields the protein CASSPDSYNSPLHF.

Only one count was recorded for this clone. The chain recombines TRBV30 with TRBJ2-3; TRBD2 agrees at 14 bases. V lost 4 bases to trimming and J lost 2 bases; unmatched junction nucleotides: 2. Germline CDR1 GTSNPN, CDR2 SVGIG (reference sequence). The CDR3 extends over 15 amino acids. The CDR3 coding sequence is TGTGCCTGGACGGGACTAGCGGGAGTCACAGATACGCAGTATTTT. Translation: CAWTGLAGVTDTQYF.

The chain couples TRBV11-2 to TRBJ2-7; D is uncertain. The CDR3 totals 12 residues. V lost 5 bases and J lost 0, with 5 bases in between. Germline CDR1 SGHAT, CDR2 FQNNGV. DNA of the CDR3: TGTGCCAGCAGCCCTAGCTCCTACGAGCAGTACGTC. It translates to CASSPSSYEQYV.

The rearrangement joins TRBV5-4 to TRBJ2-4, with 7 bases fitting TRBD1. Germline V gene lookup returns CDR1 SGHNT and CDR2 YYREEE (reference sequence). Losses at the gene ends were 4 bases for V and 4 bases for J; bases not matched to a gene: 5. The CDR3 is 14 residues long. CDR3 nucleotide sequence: TGTGCCAGCAGCCTCGGGACAGAGAAAAACATTCAGTACTTC. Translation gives CASSLGTEKNIQYF.

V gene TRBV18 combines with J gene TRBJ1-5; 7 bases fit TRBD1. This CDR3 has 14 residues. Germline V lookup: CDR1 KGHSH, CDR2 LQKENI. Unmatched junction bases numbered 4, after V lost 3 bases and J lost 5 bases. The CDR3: CASSPLGQDQPQHF. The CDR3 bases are TGTGCCAGCTCACCTCTAGGACAGGATCAGCCCCAGCATTTT.

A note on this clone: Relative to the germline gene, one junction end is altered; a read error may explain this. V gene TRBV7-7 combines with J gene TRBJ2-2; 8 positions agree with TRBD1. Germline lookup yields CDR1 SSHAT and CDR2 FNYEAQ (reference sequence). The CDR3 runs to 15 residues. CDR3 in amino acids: CASSPTGANTGELFF. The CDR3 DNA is TGTGCTAGCAGCCCGACAGGGGCGAACACCGGGGAGCTGTTTTTT.

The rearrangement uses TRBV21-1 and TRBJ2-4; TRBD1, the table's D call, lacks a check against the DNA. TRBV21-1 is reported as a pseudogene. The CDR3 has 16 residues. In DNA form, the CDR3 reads TGTGCCAGCAGCAAAGAAGCAGGGATAGCCAAAAACATTCAGTACTTC. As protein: CASSKEAGIAKNIQYF.

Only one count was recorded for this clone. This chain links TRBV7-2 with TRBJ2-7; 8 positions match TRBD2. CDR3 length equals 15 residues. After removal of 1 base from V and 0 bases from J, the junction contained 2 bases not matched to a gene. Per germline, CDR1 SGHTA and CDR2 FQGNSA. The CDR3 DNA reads TGTGCCAGCAGCTTAGGCGGGGGGTCCTCCTACGAGCAGTACTTC. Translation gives CASSLGGGSSYEQYF.

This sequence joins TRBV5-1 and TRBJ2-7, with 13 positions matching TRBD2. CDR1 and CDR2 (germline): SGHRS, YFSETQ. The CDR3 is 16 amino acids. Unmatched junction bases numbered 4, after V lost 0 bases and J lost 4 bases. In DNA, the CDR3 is TGCGCCAGCAGCTTGGGACTAGCGGGAGGAAATTACGAGCAGTACTTC. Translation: CASSLGLAGGNYEQYF.

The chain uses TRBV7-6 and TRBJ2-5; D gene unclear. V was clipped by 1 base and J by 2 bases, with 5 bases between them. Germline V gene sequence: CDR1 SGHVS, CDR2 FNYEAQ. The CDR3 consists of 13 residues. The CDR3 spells CASSLVLQETQYF. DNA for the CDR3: TGTGCCAGCAGCTTAGTCCTGCAAGAGACCCAGTACTTC.

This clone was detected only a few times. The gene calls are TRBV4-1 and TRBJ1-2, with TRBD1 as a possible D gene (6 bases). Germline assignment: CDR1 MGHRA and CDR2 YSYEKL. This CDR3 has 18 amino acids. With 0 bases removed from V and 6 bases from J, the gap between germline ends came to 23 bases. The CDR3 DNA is TGCGCCAGCAGCCAAGAGGGGGGGCTTAGCAGGGCCTCCCATGGCTACACCTTC. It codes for CASSQEGGLSRASHGYTF.

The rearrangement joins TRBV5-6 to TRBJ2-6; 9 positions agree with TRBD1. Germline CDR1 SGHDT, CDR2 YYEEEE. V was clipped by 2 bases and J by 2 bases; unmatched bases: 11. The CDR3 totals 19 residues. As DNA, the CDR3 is TGTGCCAGCAGCTTCCCGCCCCATAACAGGGGGCCTGGGGCCAACGTCCTGACTTTC. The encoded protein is CASSFPPHNRGPGANVLTF.

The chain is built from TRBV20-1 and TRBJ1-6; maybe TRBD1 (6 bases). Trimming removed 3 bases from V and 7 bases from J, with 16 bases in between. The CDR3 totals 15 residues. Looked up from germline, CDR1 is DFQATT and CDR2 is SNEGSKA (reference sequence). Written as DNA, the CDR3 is TGCAGTGCTAGTAGTCCGGCAGGGGAAAATTCACCCCTCCACTTT. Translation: CSASSPAGENSPLHF.

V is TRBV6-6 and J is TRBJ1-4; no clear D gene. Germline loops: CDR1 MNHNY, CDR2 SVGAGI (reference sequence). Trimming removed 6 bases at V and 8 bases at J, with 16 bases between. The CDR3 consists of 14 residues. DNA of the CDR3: TGTGCCAGCAGCTCAGTGGTTTGGCAAGAAAAACTGTTTTTT. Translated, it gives CASSSVVWQEKLFF.

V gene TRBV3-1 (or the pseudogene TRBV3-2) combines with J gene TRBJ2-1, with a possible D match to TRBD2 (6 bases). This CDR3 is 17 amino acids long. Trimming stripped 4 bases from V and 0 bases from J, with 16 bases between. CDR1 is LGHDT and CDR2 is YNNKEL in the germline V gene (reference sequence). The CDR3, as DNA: TGTGCCAGCAGCCCCGGCATTAGCGGATCCTCCTACAATGAGCAGTTCTTC. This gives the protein CASSPGISGSSYNEQFF.

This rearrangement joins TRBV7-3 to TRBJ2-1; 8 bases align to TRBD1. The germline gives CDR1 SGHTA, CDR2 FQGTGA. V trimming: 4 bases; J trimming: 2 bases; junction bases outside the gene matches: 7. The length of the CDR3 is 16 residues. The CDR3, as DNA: TGTGCCAGCAGCTCCTCCGGGACAGGTACCTACAATGAGCAGTTCTTC. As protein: CASSSSGTGTYNEQFF.

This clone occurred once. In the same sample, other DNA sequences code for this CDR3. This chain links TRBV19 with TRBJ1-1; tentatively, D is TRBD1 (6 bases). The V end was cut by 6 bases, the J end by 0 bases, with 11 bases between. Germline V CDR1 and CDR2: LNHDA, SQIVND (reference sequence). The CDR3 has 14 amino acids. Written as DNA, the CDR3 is TGTGCCAGTAGCCCGCAGGGGATGAACACTGAAGCTTTCTTT. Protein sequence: CASSPQGMNTEAFF.

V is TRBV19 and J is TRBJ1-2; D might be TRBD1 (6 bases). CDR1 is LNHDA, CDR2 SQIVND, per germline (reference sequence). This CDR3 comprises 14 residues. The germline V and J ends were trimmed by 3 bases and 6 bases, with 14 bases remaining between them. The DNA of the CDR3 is TGTGCCAGTAGTATCGGCGCAGGGGTGAATGGCTACACCTTC. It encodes CASSIGAGVNGYTF.